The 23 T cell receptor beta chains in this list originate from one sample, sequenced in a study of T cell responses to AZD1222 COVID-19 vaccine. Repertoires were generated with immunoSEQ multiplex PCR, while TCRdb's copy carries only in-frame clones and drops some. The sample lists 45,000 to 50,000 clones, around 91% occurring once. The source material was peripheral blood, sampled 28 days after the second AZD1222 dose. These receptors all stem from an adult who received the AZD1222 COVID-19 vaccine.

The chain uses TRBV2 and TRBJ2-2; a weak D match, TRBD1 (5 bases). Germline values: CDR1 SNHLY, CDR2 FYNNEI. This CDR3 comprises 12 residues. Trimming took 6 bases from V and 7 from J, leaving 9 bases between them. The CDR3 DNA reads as TGTGCCAGCAGGGGGCGCGGCGGGGAGCTGTTTTTT. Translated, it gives CASRGRGGELFF. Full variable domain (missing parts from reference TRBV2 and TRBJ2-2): EPEVTQTPSHQVTQMGQEVILRCVPISNHLYFYWYRQILGQKVEFLVSFYNNEISEKSEIFDDQFSVERPDGSNFTLKIRSTKLEDSAMYFCASRGRGGELFFGEGSRLTVL.

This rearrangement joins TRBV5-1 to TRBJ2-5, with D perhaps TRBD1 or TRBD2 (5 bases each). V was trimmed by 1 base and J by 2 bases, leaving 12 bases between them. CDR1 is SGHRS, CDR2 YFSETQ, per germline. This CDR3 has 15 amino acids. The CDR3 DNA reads TGCGCCAGCAGCTTGTCCGGGACCCGGCAAGAGACCCAGTACTTC. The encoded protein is CASSLSGTRQETQYF.

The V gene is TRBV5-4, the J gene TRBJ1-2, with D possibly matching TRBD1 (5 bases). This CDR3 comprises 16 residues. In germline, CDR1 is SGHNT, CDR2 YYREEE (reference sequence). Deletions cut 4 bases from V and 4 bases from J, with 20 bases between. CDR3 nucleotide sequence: TGTGCCAGCAGCCGTTGGTCGGGGGTAGCGGTCTATGGCTACACCTTC. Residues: CASSRWSGVAVYGYTF.

CDR3 DNA sequence: TGCGCCAGCAGCCCTCCTCATAGCAATCAGCCCCAGCATTTT. As protein: CASSPPHSNQPQHF. The rearrangement joins TRBV4-1 to TRBJ1-5; D is unresolved. The V and J ends lost 4 bases and 0 bases respectively, with 7 bases between them. The germline gives CDR1 MGHRA, CDR2 YSYEKL. This CDR3 has 14 amino acids.

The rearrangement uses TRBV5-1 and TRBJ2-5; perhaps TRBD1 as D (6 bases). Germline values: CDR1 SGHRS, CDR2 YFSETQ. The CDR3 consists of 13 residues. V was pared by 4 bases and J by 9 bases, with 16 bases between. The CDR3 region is CASSAPDSVAQYF. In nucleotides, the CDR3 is TGCGCCAGCAGCGCACCGGACAGTGTGGCCCAGTACTTC.

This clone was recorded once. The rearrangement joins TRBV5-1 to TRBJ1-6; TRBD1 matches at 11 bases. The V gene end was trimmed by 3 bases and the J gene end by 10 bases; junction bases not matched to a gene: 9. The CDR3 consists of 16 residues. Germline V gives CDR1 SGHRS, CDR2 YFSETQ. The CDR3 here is CASSYGTGGSQSPLHF. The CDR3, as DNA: TGCGCCAGCAGCTACGGGACAGGGGGAAGTCAGTCACCCCTCCACTTT.

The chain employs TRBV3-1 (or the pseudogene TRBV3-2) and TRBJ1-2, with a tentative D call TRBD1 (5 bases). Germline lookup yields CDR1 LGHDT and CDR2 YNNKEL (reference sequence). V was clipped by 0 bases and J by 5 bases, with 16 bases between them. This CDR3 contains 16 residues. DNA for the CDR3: TGTGCCAGCAGCCAAGATCAGGGCAGGGTAGGGTATGGCTACACCTTC. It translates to CASSQDQGRVGYGYTF.

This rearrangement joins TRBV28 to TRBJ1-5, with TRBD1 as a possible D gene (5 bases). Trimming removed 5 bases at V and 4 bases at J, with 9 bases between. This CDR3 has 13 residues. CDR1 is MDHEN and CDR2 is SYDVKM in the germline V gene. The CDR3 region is CASSRGRNQPQHF. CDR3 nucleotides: TGTGCCAGCAGTCGGGGCAGAAATCAGCCCCAGCATTTT.

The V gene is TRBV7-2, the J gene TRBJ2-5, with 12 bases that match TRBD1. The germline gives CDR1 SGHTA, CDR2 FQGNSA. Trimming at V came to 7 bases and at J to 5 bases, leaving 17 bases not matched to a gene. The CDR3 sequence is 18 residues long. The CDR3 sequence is CASNPNRGQGARRETQYF. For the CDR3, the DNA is TGTGCCAGCAACCCAAATAGGGGACAGGGGGCGCGGCGGGAGACCCAGTACTTC.

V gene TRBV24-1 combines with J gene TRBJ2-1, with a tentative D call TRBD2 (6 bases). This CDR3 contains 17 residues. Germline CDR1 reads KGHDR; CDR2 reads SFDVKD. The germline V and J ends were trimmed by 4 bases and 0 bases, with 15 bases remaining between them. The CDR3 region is CATSEPGSGYSYNEQFF. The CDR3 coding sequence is TGTGCCACCAGTGAGCCGGGTAGCGGATACTCCTACAATGAGCAGTTCTTC.

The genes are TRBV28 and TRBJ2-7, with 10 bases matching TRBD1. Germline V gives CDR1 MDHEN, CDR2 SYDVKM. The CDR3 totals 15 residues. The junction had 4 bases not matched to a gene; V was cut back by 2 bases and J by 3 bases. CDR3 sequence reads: CASSLRGTGDYEQYF. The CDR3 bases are TGTGCCAGCAGTTTACGCGGGACAGGGGACTACGAGCAGTACTTC. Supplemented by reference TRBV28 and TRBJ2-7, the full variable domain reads DVKVTQSSRYLVKRTGEKVFLECVQDMDHENMFWYRQDPGLGLRLIYFSYDVKMKEKGDIPEGYSVSREKKERFSLILESASTNQTSMYLCASSLRGTGDYEQYFGPGTRLTVT.

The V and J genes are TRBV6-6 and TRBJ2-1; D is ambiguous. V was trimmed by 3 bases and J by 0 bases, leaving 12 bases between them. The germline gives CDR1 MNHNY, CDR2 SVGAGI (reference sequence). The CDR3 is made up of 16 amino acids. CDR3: CASSYWGSSSYNEQFF. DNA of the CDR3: TGTGCCAGCAGTTATTGGGGTTCTAGCTCCTACAATGAGCAGTTCTTC.

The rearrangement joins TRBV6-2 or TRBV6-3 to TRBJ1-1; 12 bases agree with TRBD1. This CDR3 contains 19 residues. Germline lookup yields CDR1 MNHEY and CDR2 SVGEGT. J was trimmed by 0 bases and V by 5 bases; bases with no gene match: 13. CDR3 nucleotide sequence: TGTGCCAGCAGTAGCGGGACAGGGGGCGTGGACCGAATGAACACTGAAGCTTTCTTT. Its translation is CASSSGTGGVDRMNTEAFF.

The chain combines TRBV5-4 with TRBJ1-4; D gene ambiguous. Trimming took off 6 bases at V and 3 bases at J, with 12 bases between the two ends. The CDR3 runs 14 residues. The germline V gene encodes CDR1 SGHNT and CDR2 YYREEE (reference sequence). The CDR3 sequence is CASTARGANEKLFF. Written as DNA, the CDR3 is TGTGCCAGCACCGCAAGAGGTGCTAATGAAAAACTGTTTTTT.

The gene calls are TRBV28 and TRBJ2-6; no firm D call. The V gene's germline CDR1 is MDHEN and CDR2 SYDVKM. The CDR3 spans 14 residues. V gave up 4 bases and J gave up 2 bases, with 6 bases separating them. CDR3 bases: TGTGCCAGCAGTTCCGCGGCTGGGGCCAACGTCCTGACTTTC. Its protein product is CASSSAAGANVLTF. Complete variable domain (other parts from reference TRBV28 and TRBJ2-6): DVKVTQSSRYLVKRTGEKVFLECVQDMDHENMFWYRQDPGLGLRLIYFSYDVKMKEKGDIPEGYSVSREKKERFSLILESASTNQTSMYLCASSSAAGANVLTFGAGSRLTVL.

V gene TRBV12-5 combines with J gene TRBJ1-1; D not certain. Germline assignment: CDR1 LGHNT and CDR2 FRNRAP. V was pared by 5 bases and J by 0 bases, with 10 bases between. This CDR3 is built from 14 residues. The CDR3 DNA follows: TGTGCTAGTGGTGCCTCTTTAATGAACACTGAAGCTTTCTTT. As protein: CASGASLMNTEAFF.

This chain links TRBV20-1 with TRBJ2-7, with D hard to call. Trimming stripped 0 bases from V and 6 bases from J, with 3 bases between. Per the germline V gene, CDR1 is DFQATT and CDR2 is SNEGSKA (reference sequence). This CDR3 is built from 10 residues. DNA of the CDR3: TGCAGTGCTAGAGACGGCGAGCAGTACTTC. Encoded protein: CSARDGEQYF.

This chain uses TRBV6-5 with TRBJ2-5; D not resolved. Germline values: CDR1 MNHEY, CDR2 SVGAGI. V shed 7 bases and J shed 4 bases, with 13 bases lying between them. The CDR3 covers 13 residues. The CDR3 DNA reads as TGTGCCAGCAAGAGAGACCCGTCAGAGACCCAGTACTTC. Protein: CASKRDPSETQYF.

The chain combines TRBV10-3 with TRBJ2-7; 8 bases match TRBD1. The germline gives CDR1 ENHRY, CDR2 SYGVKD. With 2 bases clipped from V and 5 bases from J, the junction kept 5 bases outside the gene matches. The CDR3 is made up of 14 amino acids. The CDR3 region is CAISERQGRDEQYF. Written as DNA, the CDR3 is TGTGCCATCAGTGAGAGACAGGGGCGGGACGAGCAGTACTTC.

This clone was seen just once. The CDR3 region has the DNA TGTGCCACCAGTGGGGACCCTGGGGGCAATCAGCCCCAGCATTTT. This codes for CATSGDPGGNQPQHF. The V and J genes are TRBV24-1 and TRBJ1-5, with D possibly matching TRBD1 (5 bases). This CDR3 comprises 15 residues. Trimming stripped 5 bases from V and 2 bases from J, with 12 bases between. The germline V gene encodes CDR1 KGHDR and CDR2 SFDVKD.

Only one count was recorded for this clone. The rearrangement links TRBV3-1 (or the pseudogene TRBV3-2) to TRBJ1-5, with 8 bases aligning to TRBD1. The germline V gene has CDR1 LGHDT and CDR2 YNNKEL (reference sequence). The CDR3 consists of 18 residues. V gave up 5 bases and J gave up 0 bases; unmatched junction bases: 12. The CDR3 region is CASSARRDRFYSNQPQHF. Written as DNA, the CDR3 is TGTGCCAGCAGCGCTCGCCGGGACAGGTTCTATAGCAATCAGCCCCAGCATTTT.

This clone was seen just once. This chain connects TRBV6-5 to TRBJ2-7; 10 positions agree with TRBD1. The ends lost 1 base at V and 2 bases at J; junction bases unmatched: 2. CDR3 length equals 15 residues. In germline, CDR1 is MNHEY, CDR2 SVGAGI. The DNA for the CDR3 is TGTGCCAGCAGTTACTTAGGGACAGGGGCCTACGAGCAGTACTTC. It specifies CASSYLGTGAYEQYF.

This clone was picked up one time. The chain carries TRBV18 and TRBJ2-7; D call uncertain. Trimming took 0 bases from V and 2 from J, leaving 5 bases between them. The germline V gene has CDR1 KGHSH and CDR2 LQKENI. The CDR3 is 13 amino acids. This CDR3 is CASSPPAAYEQYF. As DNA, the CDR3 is TGTGCCAGCTCACCACCGGCGGCCTACGAGCAGTACTTC. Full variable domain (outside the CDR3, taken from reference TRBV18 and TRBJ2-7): NAGVMQNPRHLVRRRGQEARLRCSPMKGHSHVYWYRQLPEEGLKFMVYLQKENIIDESGMPKERFSAEFPKEGPSILRIQQVVRGDSAAYFCASSPPAAYEQYFGPGTRLTVT.